This TCR beta chain was identified in a study of T-cell memory formation after mild COVID-19. Study as a whole: Most TCR clusters belonged to a single donor.

TCR alpha and TCR beta cDNA libraries with sample barcodes and UMIs came from 5'RACE using constant-segment primers. TCRdb re-derived calls from the 5' RACE reads in MiXCR, one entry per CDR3 protein. The sample comprises under 650,000 distinct CDR3 sequences, more than 15% of which are singletons, and approximately 12% rests with the top ten. The CDR3 extends over 14 amino acids. Per the germline V gene, CDR1 is SGHDT and CDR2 is YYEEEE. Trimming pared 1 base from V and 10 bases from J, leaving 17 bases between. The specimen sequenced was PBMCs or a T cell subset sorted from them (not recorded which). This rearrangement joins TRBV5-6 to TRBJ1-1; D unresolved. This sequence originates from an adult woman who had mild COVID-19 (a few samples of this study predate the infection). Cell type and time point are not known. This CDR3 is CASSLNDVVFRAFF. In DNA, the CDR3 is TGTGCCAGCAGCTTGAACGATGTGGTCTTTCGAGCTTTCTTT.